This T cell receptor beta chain was captured in a study of cytomegalovirus exposure and HLA in healthy donors. General study results and limits: A subsequent analysis found that TCR clusters from the first cohort also tended to co-occur in the 90 to 150 validation repertoires, with about 94% of cluster scores above 0. The study flagged 150 to 200 TCR beta chains as cytomegalovirus-associated.

Remarks on this clone: As yet, its antigen is unknown.

Method: immunoSEQ multiplex PCR; TCRdb's copy keeps in-frame clones and lacks some. Here the sample spans about 64,000 clones, roughly 95% being singletons. V trimming: 6 bases; J trimming: 5 bases; junction bases outside the gene matches: 5. Looked up from germline, CDR1 is MNHEY and CDR2 is SVGAGI. The CDR3 is made up of 13 amino acids. It was the approximately 110-subject validation cohort, separate from the approximately 700-subject first cohort, to which the donors belonged. Sequencing input: PBMCs. The clonotype was recovered from a woman aged 18-29 years in good health and CMV-seropositive. The chain is built from TRBV6-5 and TRBJ1-2; TRBD1 agrees at 8 bases. DNA for the CDR3: TGTGCCAGCAGGGGGGACAGGATGTATGGCTACACCTTC. The encoded protein is CASRGDRMYGYTF.